This TCR beta chain appears in the sequencing data of a study of blood T cell repertoires in COVID-19. This clone has a handful of counts. The study assigned cohorts using participant-reported clinical history. CDR1 SGHDT and CDR2 YYEEEE come from the germline V gene. V was pared by 3 bases and J by 4 bases, with 11 bases between. The CDR3 totals 13 residues. Libraries were prepared by immunoSEQ multiplex PCR; TCRdb keeps only in-frame clonotypes and omits some of them. The repertoire holds roughly 69,000 clones, with about four fifths as singletons. Input material: PBMCs or T cells enriched from blood (not recorded which). The TCR comes from a woman in her 40s with acute COVID-19. This rearrangement joins TRBV5-6 to TRBJ2-7; D is undetermined. This CDR3 is CASSSLNRYEQYF. In nucleotides, the CDR3 is TGTGCCAGCAGCTCTCTAAACCGTTACGAGCAGTACTTC.